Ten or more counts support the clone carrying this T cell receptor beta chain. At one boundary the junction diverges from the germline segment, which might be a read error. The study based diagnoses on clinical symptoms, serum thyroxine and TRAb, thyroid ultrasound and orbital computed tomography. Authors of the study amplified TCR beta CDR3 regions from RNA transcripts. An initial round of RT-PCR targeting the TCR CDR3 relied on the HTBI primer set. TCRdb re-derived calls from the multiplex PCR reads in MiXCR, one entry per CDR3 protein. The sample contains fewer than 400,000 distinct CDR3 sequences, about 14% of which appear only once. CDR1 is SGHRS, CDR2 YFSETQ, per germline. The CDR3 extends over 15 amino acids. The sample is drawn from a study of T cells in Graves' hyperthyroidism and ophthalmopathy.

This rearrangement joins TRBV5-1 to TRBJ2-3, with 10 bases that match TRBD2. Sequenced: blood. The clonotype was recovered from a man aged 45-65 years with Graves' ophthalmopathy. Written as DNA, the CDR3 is TGTGCCAGCAGTTCGACTAGCGGGAGCACAGATACGCAGTATTTT. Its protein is CASSSTSGSTDTQYF.